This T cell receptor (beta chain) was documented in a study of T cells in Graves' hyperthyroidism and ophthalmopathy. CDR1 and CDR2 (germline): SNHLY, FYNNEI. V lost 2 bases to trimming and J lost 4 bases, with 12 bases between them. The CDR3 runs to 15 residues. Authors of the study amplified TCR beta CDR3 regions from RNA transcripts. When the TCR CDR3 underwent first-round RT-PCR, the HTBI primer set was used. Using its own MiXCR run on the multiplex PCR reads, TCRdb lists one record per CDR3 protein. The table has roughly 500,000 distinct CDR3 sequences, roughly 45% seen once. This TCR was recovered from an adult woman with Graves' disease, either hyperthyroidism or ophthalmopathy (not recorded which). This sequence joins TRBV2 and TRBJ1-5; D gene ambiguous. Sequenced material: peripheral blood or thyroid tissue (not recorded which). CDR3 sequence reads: CASSESGLGNQPQHF. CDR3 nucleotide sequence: TGTGCCAGCAGTGAATCCGGGTTAGGTAATCAGCCCCAGCATTTT.